This TCR beta chain was recovered during a study of cytomegalovirus exposure and HLA in healthy donors. Whole-study results and caveats: Most TCR sequences proved rare, with some public TCRs found in many donors. An Asian-associated ancestry cluster reportedly showed fewer N-insertions than the roughly 600-donor mean in a later analysis. Data from an earlier analysis indicated that most TCR beta V segments were productive either about 90% or about 30% of the time.

Germline trimming cut 2 bases from V and 8 bases from J; bases unmatched to any gene: 15. The CDR3 totals 17 residues. Germline CDR1 SGHRS, CDR2 YFSETQ. This clone appeared a single time. Its matching antigen is unknown. The PCR had 60 Vbeta and 13 Jbeta primers. In the original analysis: Per a later analysis, the number of unique TCR beta chains was around 80 million, of which about 11 million were shared. Using immunoSEQ multiplex PCR, the repertoire was profiled, and TCRdb retains in-frame clones only, with some absent. Clone size and V and J calls were adopted from that table, with D and trimming inferred from the DNA. The repertoire holds tens of thousands of clones, with approximately 82% as singletons.

The chain has TRBV5-1 and TRBJ1-2; 10 nucleotides align to TRBD1. Source material: PBMCs. This clonotype was sampled from a woman between 35 and 50 years old in good health and CMV-seropositive. The CDR3 bases are TGCGCCAGCAGCTTCGCCGGGACAGGGGTTACTGGACAAGGCTACACCTTC. Protein sequence: CASSFAGTGVTGQGYTF.